These 8 T cell receptor beta chains originate from one sample sequenced in a study of beta chain features in type 1 diabetes (dated by TCRdb to between 2018 and 2020). What the research found in general, with its limitations: A moderate but significant shortening of TCRB CDR3 length was observed in type 1 diabetes patients in all four CD4+ subsets.

No antigen has been identified for these receptors. The library was obtained by the immunoSEQ multiplex PCR assay. The entire amount of isolated RNA was reverse transcribed using the High Capacity cDNA Reverse Transcription Kit, so the sequenced TCRB transcripts were expressed ones. TCRdb provides this immuneACCESS table in a form limited to in-frame rearrangements. Some clones are lacking; in checked studies, under half of them reflect an unresolved V gene, and why the rest are absent is not known. The sample table shows around 41,000 clones, and roughly 70% are seen once. The top ten clonotypes cover around 1.7% of the sample. The material sequenced was Tregs from blood. The intended sense of this specimen's cell subset or site label: regulatory CD4+ T cells. These receptors were collected from a man aged 30-40 years with type 1 diabetes. Some clones in this sample may be carry-over from other donors' samples.

V gene TRBV19 combines with J gene TRBJ1-1; D not resolved. V was pared by 5 bases and J by 4 bases, with 14 bases between. CDR3 length: 14 residues. Germline CDR1 reads LNHDA; CDR2 reads SQIVND (reference sequence). The CDR3 sequence: CASSSEHLITEAFF. The CDR3 DNA is TGTGCCAGTAGTTCTGAACACCTGATCACTGAAGCTTTCTTT.

The chain combines TRBV5-1 with TRBJ2-7; TRBD1 is a possible D gene (5 bases). Between the trimmed V and J ends, which lost 4 bases and 2 bases, there was a span of 10 bases. The CDR3 is 13 residues long. Germline CDR1 reads SGHRS; CDR2 reads YFSETQ. CDR3 nucleotide sequence: TGCGCCAGCAGCGACAGTTTGACCTACGAGCAGTACTTC. Residues: CASSDSLTYEQYF. Using reference TRBV5-1 and TRBJ2-7 for the parts outside the CDR3, the full variable domain is KAGVTQTPRYLIKTRGQQVTLSCSPISGHRSVSWYQQTPGQGLQFLFEYFSETQRNKGNFPGRFSGRQFSNSRSEMNVSTLELGDSALYLCASSDSLTYEQYFGPGTRLTVT.

The chain employs TRBV6-1 and TRBJ2-7, with 8 bases matching TRBD1. Germline CDR1 MNHNS, CDR2 SASEGT. V shed 4 bases and J 2 bases; nucleotides not matched to a gene: 10. The CDR3 totals 16 residues. CDR3 coding DNA: TGTGCCAGCAGTGTTGCAGGGGGCCCTTGGACCTACGAGCAGTACTTC. Protein product: CASSVAGGPWTYEQYF.

The chain employs TRBV7-8 and TRBJ1-2, with unresolved D. Trimming cost V 0 bases and J 2 bases, with 7 bases left between them. Germline CDR1 is SGHVS and CDR2 is FQNEAQ. The CDR3 runs to 14 residues. For the CDR3, the DNA is TGTGCCAGCAGCTTAGCGGGAGTCAACTATGGCTACACCTTC. Translation gives CASSLAGVNYGYTF.

The V gene is TRBV29-1, the J gene TRBJ1-2; possible D gene TRBD1, 6 bases. Trimming took off 7 bases at V and 4 bases at J, with 13 bases between the two ends. CDR3 length: 12 residues. Germline V gives CDR1 SQVTM, CDR2 ANQGSEA. For the CDR3, the DNA is TGCAGCGGTGGGACACTTGGCTATGGCTACACCTTC. It specifies CSGGTLGYGYTF.

This clone has a single count. This chain joins TRBV5-4 and TRBJ2-1; 8 bases line up with TRBD2. Germline CDR1 reads SGHNT; CDR2 reads YYREEE (reference sequence). The CDR3 consists of 15 residues. J gave up 4 bases and V 3 bases, and 6 bases lay outside the gene matches. CDR3 sequence reads: CASSSTSGSYNEQFF. CDR3 DNA: TGTGCCAGCAGCTCAACTAGCGGATCATACAATGAGCAGTTCTTC.

The chain employs TRBV30 and TRBJ1-5, with D maybe TRBD1 (5 bases). Germline values: CDR1 GTSNPN, CDR2 SVGIG (reference sequence). Trimming removed 4 bases from V and 0 bases from J, with 13 bases in between. The CDR3 length is 15 residues. CDR3 amino acids: CAWNRGDSSNQPQHF. Here the CDR3 DNA reads TGTGCCTGGAACCGGGGGGATAGTAGCAATCAGCCCCAGCATTTT. Supplemented by reference TRBV30 and TRBJ1-5, the full variable domain reads SQTIHQWPATLVQPVGSPLSLECTVEGTSNPNLYWYRQAAGRGLQLLFYSVGIGQISSEVPQNLSASRPQDRQFILSSKKLLLSDSGFYLCAWNRGDSSNQPQHFGDGTRLSIL.

This clone has just a few counts. CDR3 protein: CASSFYAGGQETQYF. The CDR3, as DNA: TGTGCCAGCAGCTTCTACGCGGGAGGCCAGGAGACCCAGTACTTC. V and J are TRBV7-2 and TRBJ2-5; TRBD2 matches at 8 bases. The CDR3 extends over 15 amino acids. V lost 3 bases, J lost 5 bases, and 8 bases stayed unmatched. Germline values: CDR1 SGHTA, CDR2 FQGNSA.